The next 24 T cell receptor beta chains were all read from a single sample in a study of T cell changes during pregnancy in multiple sclerosis. The repertoire was sequenced with immunoSEQ multiplex PCR; TCRdb's copy has only in-frame clones and lacks some. The repertoire consists of under 45,000 clones, with approximately 92% occurring once and the leading ten covering roughly 0.67%. The specimen was CD4+ T cells from peripheral blood mononuclear cells, collected in the first trimester of pregnancy. These receptor sequences come from a female donor with multiple sclerosis, enrolled in a pregnancy study.

The V call is TRBV19, the J call TRBJ2-6; a possible D gene is TRBD2 (5 bases). The germline gives CDR1 LNHDA, CDR2 SQIVND (reference sequence). Trimming removed 7 bases from V and 0 bases from J, with 13 bases in between. The CDR3 totals 16 residues. The CDR3 DNA follows: TGTGCCAGTAAGTCGGGCGGGCCCTCTGGGGCCAACGTCCTGACTTTC. Amino acids: CASKSGGPSGANVLTF.

V is TRBV5-1 and J is TRBJ2-1; 14 bases line up with TRBD2. With 4 bases clipped from V and 10 bases from J, the junction kept 10 bases outside the gene matches. The CDR3 is 16 residues long. Germline assignment: CDR1 SGHRS and CDR2 YFSETQ. The DNA for the CDR3 is TGCGCCAGCAGCATAGGGACTAGCGGGAGCCTAGGGGAGCAGTTCTTC. Its translation is CASSIGTSGSLGEQFF.

This clone was detected a few times. The chain recombines TRBV10-3 with TRBJ1-1, with D unclear. V was pared by 2 bases and J by 1 base, with 8 bases between. Germline CDR1 is ENHRY and CDR2 is SYGVKD. The CDR3 is 14 residues long. CDR3 in DNA: TGTGCCATCAGTGAGGGCAGGCAGAACACTGAAGCTTTCTTT. Its translation is CAISEGRQNTEAFF.

The V and J genes are TRBV28 and TRBJ2-1, with TRBD2 matching 11 bases. Looked up from germline, CDR1 is MDHEN and CDR2 is SYDVKM. With V trimmed by 3 bases and J by 9 bases, 13 bases remained unmatched. This CDR3 comprises 17 residues. CDR3 coding DNA: TGTGCCAGCAGTTTGCTGGGGATAGCGGGAGGGCTTGGTGAGCAGTTCTTC. As protein: CASSLLGIAGGLGEQFF.

The genes are TRBV11-2 and TRBJ2-5; no clear D. Trimming shortened V by 1 base and J by 6 bases, and 12 bases separated the two germline ends. The CDR3 has 14 residues. Germline V lookup: CDR1 SGHAT, CDR2 FQNNGV. CDR3 nucleotides: TGTGCCAGCAGCTTAGGTCTAGAGATGAAGACCCAGTACTTC. Translated, it gives CASSLGLEMKTQYF.

This chain links TRBV4-3 with TRBJ1-2, with 8 positions matching TRBD1. The J segment lost 3 bases and the V segment lost 4 bases, leaving 7 bases of the junction unmatched. CDR1 LGHNA and CDR2 YSLEER come from the germline V gene. The CDR3 loop spans 15 amino acids. The CDR3, as DNA: TGCGCCAGCAGCCGGGCGACAGGGGAGGACTATGGCTACACCTTC. This gives the protein CASSRATGEDYGYTF.

V and J are TRBV6-6 and TRBJ2-7, with a possible D match to TRBD2 (5 bases). The CDR3 sequence is 13 residues long. The V and J ends lost 6 bases and 0 bases respectively, with 9 bases between them. The germline gives CDR1 MNHNY, CDR2 SVGAGI (reference sequence). In nucleotides, the CDR3 is TGTGCCAGCAGACCAGCGGTCTCCTACGAGCAGTACTTC. Its translation: CASRPAVSYEQYF.

The rearrangement uses TRBV7-9 and TRBJ1-2, with 7 bases that match TRBD1. Unmatched junction bases numbered 15, after V lost 2 bases and J lost 6 bases. The CDR3 is made up of 17 amino acids. Germline V lookup: CDR1 SEHNR, CDR2 FQNEAQ (reference sequence). The CDR3 sequence: CASSLLLRDSHSDGYTF. The CDR3 DNA reads as TGTGCCAGCAGCTTATTGCTAAGGGACAGTCATTCGGATGGCTACACCTTC.

The chain uses TRBV5-6 and TRBJ2-7; TRBD2 matches at 11 bases. V was pared by 1 base and J by 5 bases, with 5 bases of the junction left unmatched. The CDR3 is 15 residues long. Germline-derived CDR1 and CDR2 are SGHDT and YYEEEE. This CDR3 is CASSLLTSGRNEQYF. CDR3 DNA: TGTGCCAGCAGCTTGCTAACTAGCGGGAGAAACGAGCAGTACTTC.

CDR3 sequence: CASSQEEWTLEQYF. As DNA, the CDR3 is TGCGCCAGCAGCCAAGAAGAATGGACTCTAGAGCAGTACTTC. The V call is TRBV4-3, the J call TRBJ2-7; TRBD2 might be the D (5 bases). The germline V gene encodes CDR1 LGHNA and CDR2 YSLEER. With 0 bases removed from V and 7 bases from J, the gap between germline ends came to 13 bases. The CDR3 is 14 residues long.

The chain has TRBV7-8 and TRBJ2-7, with 7 nucleotides matching TRBD1. The J segment lost 0 bases and the V segment lost 5 bases, leaving 4 bases of the junction unmatched. Germline CDR1 is SGHVS and CDR2 is FQNEAQ. CDR3 length: 14 residues. CDR3 in DNA: TGTGCCAGCAGCCAAGGGACAGTCTCCTACGAGCAGTACTTC. This sequence encodes CASSQGTVSYEQYF.

The chain uses TRBV6-4 and TRBJ2-2; possibly TRBD2 for D (6 bases). CDR3 length: 17 residues. V was pared by 2 bases and J by 0 bases, with 13 bases between. CDR1 is MRHNA, CDR2 SNTAGT, per germline. The CDR3 protein is CASSDLSSVTNTGELFF. CDR3 nucleotides: TGTGCCAGCAGTGACCTGTCTAGCGTAACGAACACCGGGGAGCTGTTTTTT.

The chain has TRBV7-9 and TRBJ1-4; weak D call: TRBD1 (5 bases). Trimming left V 5 bases short and J 2 bases short, with 9 bases between. Germline values: CDR1 SEHNR, CDR2 FQNEAQ (reference sequence). The CDR3 is 14 residues long. CDR3 in DNA: TGTGCCAGCAGCACCAGGGATACTAATGAAAAACTGTTTTTT. Its translation: CASSTRDTNEKLFF.

The chain carries TRBV30 and TRBJ2-5; 12 bases match TRBD2. This CDR3 is built from 20 residues. From germline, CDR1 is GTSNPN and CDR2 SVGIG (reference sequence). V dropped 3 bases and J dropped 2; count of bases not matched to a gene: 19. For the CDR3, the DNA is TGTGCCTGGAGCCTGGAGTGGTCTAGCGGGAGGGCCTATTCACAAGAGACCCAGTACTTC. Its translation is CAWSLEWSSGRAYSQETQYF.

The chain has TRBV7-2 and TRBJ2-2, with a possible D match to TRBD1 (6 bases). The germline CDR1 and CDR2 sequences are SGHTA and FQGNSA. V was cut by 3 bases and J by 7 bases, with 12 bases left in between. The CDR3 contains 14 residues. For the CDR3, the DNA is TGTGCCAGCAGCTTTAAGCAGGGGATCGGGGAGCTGTTTTTT. It codes for CASSFKQGIGELFF.

This clone was recorded at least ten times. This rearrangement joins TRBV19 to TRBJ1-5; 9 bases fit TRBD1. Germline values: CDR1 LNHDA, CDR2 SQIVND (reference sequence). The CDR3 runs 15 residues. V lost 7 bases and J lost 0; bases outside the gene matches: 4. The CDR3 here is CASKGTGTSNQPQHF. The CDR3 DNA follows: TGTGCCAGTAAGGGGACAGGGACTAGCAATCAGCCCCAGCATTTT.

V usage is TRBV28 and J usage is TRBJ1-1, with TRBD1 as a possible D gene (5 bases). Germline CDR1 reads MDHEN; CDR2 reads SYDVKM. CDR3 length equals 14 residues. V was shortened by 4 bases and J by 7 bases, with 16 bases between the two germline ends. Here the CDR3 reads CASSSIPSGGEAFF. CDR3 in DNA: TGTGCCAGCAGTTCGATACCCTCGGGGGGTGAAGCTTTCTTT.

The chain joins TRBV7-2 to TRBJ2-3, with D possibly TRBD2 on 5 matching bases. The CDR3 has 13 residues. CDR1 is SGHTA and CDR2 is FQGNSA in the germline V gene. V was pared by 4 bases and J by 4 bases, with 9 bases between. The CDR3 DNA sequence: TGTGCCAGCAGCTACGGGATCGCAGATACGCAGTATTTT. Its translation: CASSYGIADTQYF.

This chain uses TRBV7-6 with TRBJ2-1, with 9 positions matching TRBD2. This CDR3 region has 18 residues. Trimming took 4 bases from V and 1 from J; bases not matched to a gene: 11. Germline V gene sequence: CDR1 SGHVS, CDR2 FNYEAQ. Written as DNA, the CDR3 is TGTGCCAGCAGCTCCCGAGGTAGCGGGAGTGTATCCTACAATGAGCAGTTCTTC. Encoded protein: CASSSRGSGSVSYNEQFF.

The chain couples TRBV7-3 to TRBJ2-1, with a possible D match to TRBD2 (6 bases). Germline assignment: CDR1 SGHTA and CDR2 FQGTGA. The CDR3 consists of 13 residues. Trimming took 1 base from V and 9 from J, leaving 10 bases between them. Here the CDR3 reads CASSLRAGGEQFF. The CDR3 nucleotides read TGTGCCAGCAGCTTAAGAGCCGGGGGTGAGCAGTTCTTC.

V usage is TRBV29-1 and J usage is TRBJ2-7, with 8 positions matching TRBD2. The CDR3 is made up of 19 amino acids. V dropped 7 bases and J dropped 0; count of bases not matched to a gene: 23. The germline gives CDR1 SQVTM, CDR2 ANQGSEA. The CDR3, as DNA: TGCAGCGGCGCTATTCAGGAATTTCTAGCGGGCACGAGCTCCTACGAGCAGTACTTC. Translated: CSGAIQEFLAGTSSYEQYF.

The CDR3 DNA is TGTGCCAGCAATCTGGGACAGGGGGCATACGAGCAGTACTTC. Protein: CASNLGQGAYEQYF. V is TRBV6-6 and J is TRBJ2-7, with 12 bases that match TRBD1. CDR1 MNHNY and CDR2 SVGAGI come from the germline V gene (reference sequence). The CDR3 covers 14 residues. Trimming at V came to 7 bases and at J to 4 bases, leaving 5 bases not matched to a gene.

This chain connects TRBV27 to TRBJ2-3; TRBD1 matches at 10 bases. CDR3 length equals 15 residues. V shed 5 bases, J shed 1 base, and the junction held 3 bases outside the gene matches. Germline V gives CDR1 MNHEY, CDR2 SMNVEV (reference sequence). The CDR3 here is CASSRGTGGTDTQYF. The CDR3 DNA follows: TGTGCCAGCAGTAGGGGGACAGGGGGCACAGATACGCAGTATTTT.

This chain joins TRBV28 and TRBJ2-1; D possibly corresponds to TRBD2 (5 bases). This CDR3 is 17 amino acids long. V dropped 6 bases and J dropped 0 bases, with 18 bases sitting between them. CDR1 MDHEN and CDR2 SYDVKM come from the germline V gene. This chain's CDR3 is CASSPQRVALSYNEQFF. CDR3 bases: TGTGCCAGCAGCCCCCAACGGGTAGCGCTCTCCTACAATGAGCAGTTCTTC.